This T cell receptor beta chain stems from a study of cytomegalovirus exposure and HLA in healthy donors. Per the germline V gene, CDR1 is GTSNPN and CDR2 is SVGIG (reference sequence). J lost 7 bases, V lost 4 bases, and 2 bases had no gene match. The CDR3 runs 12 residues. This clone was picked up a small number of times. The PCR was carried out with 60 Vbeta primers and 13 Jbeta primers. Assay used: immunoSEQ multiplex PCR; TCRdb lists only in-frame clones, some missing. In the table there are approximately 150,000 clones, approximately 84% of which are singletons. This TCR came from a woman aged 18-30 years in good health and CMV-seronegative. V and J are TRBV30 and TRBJ1-2; the match to TRBD1 covers 11 bases. Sample: PBMCs. The CDR3 here is CAWKGTGGGYTF. The CDR3 DNA is TGTGCCTGGAAAGGGACAGGGGGTGGCTACACCTTC.